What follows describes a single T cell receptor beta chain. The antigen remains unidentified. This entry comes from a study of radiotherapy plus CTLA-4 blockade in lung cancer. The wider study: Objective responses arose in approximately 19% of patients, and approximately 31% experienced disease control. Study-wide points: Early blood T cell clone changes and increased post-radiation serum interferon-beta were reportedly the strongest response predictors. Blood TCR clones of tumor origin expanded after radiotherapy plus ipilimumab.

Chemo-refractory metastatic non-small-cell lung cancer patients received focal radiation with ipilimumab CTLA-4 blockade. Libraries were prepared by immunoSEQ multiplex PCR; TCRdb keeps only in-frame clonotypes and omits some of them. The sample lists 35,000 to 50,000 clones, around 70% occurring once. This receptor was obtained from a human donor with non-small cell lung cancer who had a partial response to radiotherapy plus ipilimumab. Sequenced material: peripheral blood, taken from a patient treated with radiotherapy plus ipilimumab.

The CDR3 loop reads CASSIRTGGADTQYF. The CDR3 DNA reads as TGTGCCAGCAGCATTCGGACAGGCGGGGCAGATACGCAGTATTTT. The rearrangement joins TRBV11-3 to TRBJ2-3; a weak D match, TRBD1 (7 bases). Germline CDR1 reads SGHNT; CDR2 reads YENEEA. V lost 5 bases and J 4 bases, leaving 16 bases between the germline ends. This CDR3 region has 15 residues.